This TCR beta chain stems from a study of cytomegalovirus exposure and HLA in healthy donors. Findings and limits, study-wide: The authors reported that TCR beta sequences could predict HLA-A and HLA-B alleles. These predictions were accurate for most subjects in the first cohort. The authors later linked a missense DCLRE1C variant to TCR beta V- and J-gene trimming. Analyses of presence and absence presupposed an approximately uniform sequencing depth across donors. A few V segments could not be told apart, such as TRBV6-2 and TRBV6-3, and were left out.

The PCR had 60 Vbeta and 13 Jbeta primers. The assay was immunoSEQ multiplex PCR, and TCRdb's table has in-frame clones only and misses some. The sample lists over 150,000 clones; 55% to 70% were seen once. A remark on this clone: Its antigen is unknown.

The V end was cut by 8 bases, the J end by 7 bases, with 23 bases between. The germline CDR1 and CDR2 sequences are MNHEY and SMNVEV (reference sequence). The length of the CDR3 is 15 residues. The source material was PBMCs. The rearrangement links TRBV27 to TRBJ1-2, with D possibly TRBD1 on 6 matching bases. The clonotype comes from a woman aged 40 to 49 in good health and CMV-seropositive. The CDR3 sequence is CASGRQGLKECGYTF. In DNA, the CDR3 is TGTGCCAGCGGGCGGCAGGGGCTCAAGGAGTGTGGCTACACCTTC.